The next 22 T cell receptor beta chains were all read from a single sample in a study of shared clonotypes between healthy human individuals. Method: immunoSEQ multiplex PCR; TCRdb's copy keeps in-frame clones and lacks some. The sample includes millions of clones, 80% to 95% of them seen just once. Sequenced sample: naive CD4+ T cells from PBMCs. As for subset: CD45RA+ positively selected. Receptors originate from a young man in good health. Some clones in this sample may be carry-over from other donors' samples.

The J gene is TRBJ2-4, the V gene TRBV2; D is tentatively TRBD1 or TRBD2 (9 bases each). The CDR3 spans 21 residues. Germline CDR1 is SNHLY and CDR2 is FYNNEI. Trimming removed 8 bases at V and 0 bases at J, with 32 bases between. CDR3 loop: CASGFGQGQKREALAKNIQYF. CDR3 nucleotide sequence: TGTGCCAGCGGGTTTGGACAGGGGCAGAAGCGGGAGGCCTTAGCCAAAAACATTCAGTACTTC.

The rearrangement joins TRBV5-8 to TRBJ2-5; D is unclear. CDR1 SGHTS and CDR2 YDEGEE come from the germline V gene. There are 13 residues in the CDR3. Trimming cost V 0 bases and J 7 bases, with 10 bases left between them. Here the CDR3 reads CASSLAPGGTQYF. CDR3 coding DNA: TGTGCCAGCAGCTTGGCTCCGGGCGGGACCCAGTACTTC. The full variable domain, rest sourced from reference TRBV5-8 and TRBJ2-5, is EAGVTQSPTHLIKTRGQQATLRCSPISGHTSVYWYQQALGLGLQFLLWYDEGEERNRGNFPPRFSGRQFPNYSSELNVNALELEDSALYLCASSLAPGGTQYFGPGTRLLVL.

The chain uses TRBV27 and TRBJ2-3; 12 bases line up with TRBD2. The CDR3 covers 18 residues. Trimming cost V 4 bases and J 3 bases; bases outside gene matches: 11. Germline V gives CDR1 MNHEY, CDR2 SMNVEV (reference sequence). CDR3 sequence (DNA): TGTGCCAGCAGTTCTAGACTAGCGGGAGCGGGGAGTACAGATACGCAGTATTTT. Encoded protein: CASSSRLAGAGSTDTQYF.

The chain employs TRBV7-2 and TRBJ1-1, with 7 bases lining up with TRBD1. This CDR3 comprises 14 residues. With V trimmed by 2 bases and J by 11 bases, 11 bases remained unmatched. Germline V CDR1 and CDR2: SGHTA, FQGNSA. The CDR3 nucleotides are TGTGCCAGCAGCTTAATGGGAGGGGGCGGAGGCGCTTTCTTT. Translation gives CASSLMGGGGGAFF.

This sequence joins TRBV11-3 and TRBJ2-1; D unclear. V was clipped by 4 bases and J by 3 bases, with 7 bases between them. Germline V gene lookup returns CDR1 SGHNT and CDR2 YENEEA. The CDR3 consists of 13 residues. CDR3 in DNA: TGTGCCAGCAGCTCCTCCCACTACAATGAGCAGTTCTTC. It yields the protein CASSSSHYNEQFF.

The chain employs TRBV5-1 and TRBJ2-1; possible D gene TRBD2, 5 bases. There are 15 residues in the CDR3. Germline CDR1 reads SGHRS; CDR2 reads YFSETQ. V was cut by 6 bases and J by 0 bases, with 13 bases left in between. In DNA form, the CDR3 reads TGCGCCAGCACGGAGGATACCTTCTCCTACAATGAGCAGTTCTTC. This encodes CASTEDTFSYNEQFF. Full variable domain (outside the CDR3, taken from reference TRBV5-1 and TRBJ2-1): KAGVTQTPRYLIKTRGQQVTLSCSPISGHRSVSWYQQTPGQGLQFLFEYFSETQRNKGNFPGRFSGRQFSNSRSEMNVSTLELGDSALYLCASTEDTFSYNEQFFGPGTRLTVL.

The V gene is TRBV28, the J gene TRBJ1-2; D call uncertain. CDR1 is MDHEN, CDR2 SYDVKM, per germline. The CDR3 is 11 amino acids. Trimming cost V 8 bases and J 8 bases, with 12 bases left between them. This chain's CDR3 is CASVSITGYTF. The CDR3 nucleotides read TGTGCCAGCGTTAGCATTACGGGCTACACCTTC.

V gene TRBV7-6 combines with J gene TRBJ2-2, with 10 positions matching TRBD1. Germline V CDR1 and CDR2: SGHVS, FNYEAQ. The CDR3 has 15 residues. Trimming at V came to 4 bases and at J to 5 bases, leaving 4 bases not matched to a gene. The CDR3: CASSYGDRGTGELFF. CDR3 DNA sequence: TGTGCCAGCAGCTACGGGGACAGGGGAACCGGGGAGCTGTTTTTT.

As concerns this clone: Other DNA sequences of this sample code for an identical CDR3. The gene calls are TRBV29-1 and TRBJ2-7; tentatively, D is TRBD2 (5 bases). CDR1 SQVTM and CDR2 ANQGSEA come from the germline V gene. The CDR3 covers 11 residues. V was trimmed by 7 bases and J by 3 bases, leaving 10 bases between them. The CDR3 reads CSARGSYEQYF. DNA for the CDR3: TGCAGCGCACGAGGGAGCTACGAGCAGTACTTC.

The rearrangement joins TRBV6-5 to TRBJ2-5; no definite D call. The end of the DNA aligns better with TRBJ2-7, so the J call may be wrong. The CDR3 sequence is 14 residues long. CDR1 and CDR2 from the germline V gene are MNHEY and SVGAGI. The CDR3 coding sequence is TGTGCCAGCAGTTCGTCAGGCCCTACCTACGAGCAGTACTTC. Its translation is CASSSSGPTYEQYF.

The gene calls are TRBV30 and TRBJ1-2; maybe TRBD1 (6 bases). The CDR3 is made up of 20 amino acids. Trimming shortened V by 3 bases and J by 0 bases, and 29 bases separated the two germline ends. The V gene's germline CDR1 is GTSNPN and CDR2 SVGIG (reference sequence). The chain's CDR3 is CAWRRWGFSPRDTTNYGYTF. The CDR3 nucleotides are TGTGCCTGGAGGAGGTGGGGGTTCTCCCCGCGGGACACTACTAACTATGGCTACACCTTC.

The V call is TRBV6-5, the J call TRBJ1-5; no clear D gene. Germline assignment: CDR1 MNHEY and CDR2 SVGAGI. V gave up 2 bases and J gave up 6 bases, with 5 bases separating them. The CDR3 extends over 12 amino acids. CDR3 region: CASSYGGQPQHF. DNA of the CDR3: TGTGCCAGCAGTTACGGTGGTCAGCCCCAGCATTTT.

J is TRBJ1-2 and V is TRBV4-1, with a possible D match to TRBD1 (6 bases). With 4 bases removed from V and 2 bases from J, the gap between germline ends came to 11 bases. The CDR3 consists of 14 residues. CDR1 is MGHRA and CDR2 is YSYEKL in the germline V gene. The CDR3 is CASSLRTDNYGYTF. The CDR3, as DNA: TGCGCCAGCAGCCTAAGGACAGACAACTATGGCTACACCTTC.

The genes are TRBV15 and TRBJ2-7; 7 bases are shared with TRBD1. CDR1 LNHNV and CDR2 YYDKDF come from the germline V gene (reference sequence). The CDR3 runs to 13 residues. The trim removed 1 base at V and 7 bases at J, leaving 4 bases unmatched. CDR3 DNA: TGTGCCACCAGCAGAGGACAGGGCTTGGAGCAGTACTTC. Its translation is CATSRGQGLEQYF.

The count of this clone is one. The chain has TRBV6-5 and TRBJ1-2, with TRBD1 matching 9 bases. Germline V gene sequence: CDR1 MNHEY, CDR2 SVGAGI. This CDR3 is built from 15 residues. Germline trimming cut 0 bases from V and 8 bases from J; bases unmatched to any gene: 7. CDR3 amino acids: CASSYSDRGSLGYTF. Written as DNA, the CDR3 is TGTGCCAGCAGTTACTCGGACAGGGGCTCATTAGGCTACACCTTC.

The chain is built from TRBV20-1 and TRBJ2-7; no reliable D call. Trimming left V 4 bases short and J 7 bases short, with 8 bases between. The CDR3 is made up of 10 amino acids. Germline CDR1 DFQATT, CDR2 SNEGSKA (reference sequence). The CDR3 DNA reads TGCAGTGCTAAGATCAGGGAGCAGTACTTC. Encoded protein: CSAKIREQYF.

The chain combines TRBV4-1 with TRBJ2-3; TRBD2 is a possible D gene (5 bases). From germline, CDR1 is MGHRA and CDR2 YSYEKL. V gave up 4 bases and J gave up 3 bases, with 17 bases separating them. This CDR3 has 16 residues. The CDR3 sequence: CASSRRGGLNTDTQYF. In nucleotides, the CDR3 is TGCGCCAGCAGCCGGAGAGGAGGCCTCAATACAGATACGCAGTATTTT.

The chain employs TRBV12-5 and TRBJ2-6; TRBD1 matches at 7 bases. Looked up from germline, CDR1 is LGHNT and CDR2 is FRNRAP. The CDR3 is 17 residues long. Losses at the gene ends were 1 base for V and 4 bases for J; bases not matched to a gene: 7. The CDR3 DNA reads as TGTGCTAGTGGTTTGGCCGCGACAGGGTCAGGGGCCAACGTCCTGACTTTC. Its protein is CASGLAATGSGANVLTF.

The chain joins TRBV7-2 to TRBJ2-2; D gene uncertain. Germline V gene data show CDR1 as SGHTA and CDR2 as FQGNSA. The CDR3 covers 13 residues. With 5 bases removed from V and 6 bases from J, the gap between germline ends came to 10 bases. The CDR3 DNA reads TGTGCCAGCAGCCCTTTTTATCCCGGGGAGCTGTTTTTT. This encodes CASSPFYPGELFF. Together with reference TRBV7-2 and TRBJ2-2, the CDR3 gives the full variable domain: GAGVSQSPSNKVTEKGKDVELRCDPISGHTALYWYRQSLGQGLEFLIYFQGNSAPDKSGLPSDRFSAERTGGSVSTLTIQRTQQEDSAVYLCASSPFYPGELFFGEGSRLTVL.

This clone came up a few times. Here the CDR3 DNA reads TGCGCCAGCCAAGAGAGGACAGGGGGCCCCGGGGAGCTGTTTTTT. Protein: CASQERTGGPGELFF. This chain connects TRBV5-1 to TRBJ2-2; 11 bases line up with TRBD1. Losses at the gene ends were 7 bases for V and 6 bases for J; bases not matched to a gene: 8. The CDR3 is 15 residues long. Germline CDR1 SGHRS, CDR2 YFSETQ.

Notes on this clone: Within the sample, other DNA sequences also encode this same CDR3. This chain uses TRBV5-1 with TRBJ1-5; weak D call: TRBD1 (5 bases). Trimming took off 0 bases at V and 7 bases at J, with 11 bases between the two ends. This CDR3 has 14 amino acids. The germline V gene has CDR1 SGHRS and CDR2 YFSETQ. The CDR3 here is CASSLEWGDQPQHF. CDR3 DNA: TGCGCCAGCAGCTTGGAGTGGGGGGACCAGCCCCAGCATTTT.

The V call is TRBV30, the J call TRBJ2-2, with TRBD1 matching over 9 bases. Germline lookup yields CDR1 GTSNPN and CDR2 SVGIG (reference sequence). With V trimmed by 2 bases and J by 6 bases, 10 bases remained unmatched. There are 16 residues in the CDR3. The CDR3 nucleotides read TGTGCCTGGAGTCCCTGGACAGGGGCGGGGTCCGGGGAGCTGTTTTTT. This encodes CAWSPWTGAGSGELFF.